The T cell receptor (beta chain) described here comes from a study of T cell responses to AZD1222 COVID-19 vaccine. On the study more broadly: Pooling of second doses given at about 4 or about 12 weeks was done.

Overall study results and limits: The study found vaccine-associated CD4 TCRs spanning spike, dominant at 160-218 and 743-854. Repertoire sampling was restricted to post-peak T cell response timepoints. Nearly half of unique spike-specific TCRs reportedly avoided B.1.351 and B.1.1.7 mutated regions.

For this clone: The target antigen is unknown.

Clones were read by immunoSEQ multiplex PCR, and TCRdb kept only the in-frame ones, dropping some. The sample holds roughly 140,000 clones; 90% to 95% are singletons and the top ten take around 5.2%. There are 16 residues in the CDR3. CDR1 SGHAT and CDR2 FQDESV come from the germline V gene (reference sequence). V was trimmed by 2 bases and J by 2 bases, leaving 15 bases between them. The TCR was taken from an adult in good health. Sequencing used peripheral blood, obtained on day 0 of AZD1222 vaccination. The rearrangement joins TRBV11-1 to TRBJ1-1; D unclear. As DNA, the CDR3 is TGTGCCAGCAGCTTACTTGACACCCGCTCTAACACTGAAGCTTTCTTT. Translation gives CASSLLDTRSNTEAFF. The whole variable domain, filled in from reference TRBV11-1 and TRBJ1-1, reads EAEVAQSPRYKITEKSQAVAFWCDPISGHATLYWYRQILGQGPELLVQFQDESVVDDSQLPKDRFSAERLKGVDSTLKIQPAELGDSAMYLCASSLLDTRSNTEAFFGQGTRLTVV.